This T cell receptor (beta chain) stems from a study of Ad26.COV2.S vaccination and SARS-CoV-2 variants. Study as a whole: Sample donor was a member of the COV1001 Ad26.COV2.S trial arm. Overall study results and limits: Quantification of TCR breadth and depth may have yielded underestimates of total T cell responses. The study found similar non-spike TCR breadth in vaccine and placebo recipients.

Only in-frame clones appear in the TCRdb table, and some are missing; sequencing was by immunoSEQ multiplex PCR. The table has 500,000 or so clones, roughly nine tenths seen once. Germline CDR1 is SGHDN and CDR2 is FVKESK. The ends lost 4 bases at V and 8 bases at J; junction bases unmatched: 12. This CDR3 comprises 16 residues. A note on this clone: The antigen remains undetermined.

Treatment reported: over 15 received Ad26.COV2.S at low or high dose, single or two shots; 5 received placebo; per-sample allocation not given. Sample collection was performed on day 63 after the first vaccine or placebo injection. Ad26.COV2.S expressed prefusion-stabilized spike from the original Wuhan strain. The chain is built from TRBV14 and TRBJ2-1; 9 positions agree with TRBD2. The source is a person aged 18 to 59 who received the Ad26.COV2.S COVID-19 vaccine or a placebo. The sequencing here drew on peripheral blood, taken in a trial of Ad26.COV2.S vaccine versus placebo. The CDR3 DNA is TGTGCCAGCAGCCCTTTCGGCGGGAGGGGCGGAGATGAGCAGTTCTTC. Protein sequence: CASSPFGGRGGDEQFF.